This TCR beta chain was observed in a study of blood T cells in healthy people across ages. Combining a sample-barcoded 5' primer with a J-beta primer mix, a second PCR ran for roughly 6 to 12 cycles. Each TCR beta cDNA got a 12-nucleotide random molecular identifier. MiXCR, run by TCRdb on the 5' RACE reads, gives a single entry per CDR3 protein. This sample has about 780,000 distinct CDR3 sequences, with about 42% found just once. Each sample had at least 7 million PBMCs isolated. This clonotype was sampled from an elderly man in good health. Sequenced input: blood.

The CDR3 DNA is TGCGCCAGCAGCCAAGCAACTAACCGGGGACTAGCGGCAAGAGATACGCAGTATTTT. It encodes CASSQATNRGLAARDTQYF. V usage is TRBV4-3 and J usage is TRBJ2-3, with 11 nucleotides matching TRBD2. With 1 base clipped from V and 5 bases from J, the junction kept 14 bases outside the gene matches. This CDR3 has 19 amino acids. From germline, CDR1 is LGHNA and CDR2 YSLEER.